The clone carrying this T cell receptor (beta chain) occurred a few times. The authors ran the immunoSEQ assay, v3.0, at survey level. Method: immunoSEQ multiplex PCR; TCRdb's copy keeps in-frame clones and lacks some. The table records about 34,000 clones, about 85% of them present only once. The data are from a study of long-term antiretroviral therapy in people with HIV. Germline V gene sequence: CDR1 SNHLY, CDR2 FYNNEI. The CDR3 extends over 13 amino acids. V shed 5 bases and J shed 2 bases, with 9 bases lying between them. The rearrangement joins TRBV2 to TRBJ1-2; D gene ambiguous. The sample was unsorted PBMCs, taken 1.9 years after starting antiretroviral therapy. This clonotype was obtained from a man between 18 and 35 years old with HIV. The CDR3 is CASSSTGNYGYTF. The CDR3 nucleotides are TGTGCCAGCAGTTCGACGGGAAACTATGGCTACACCTTC.